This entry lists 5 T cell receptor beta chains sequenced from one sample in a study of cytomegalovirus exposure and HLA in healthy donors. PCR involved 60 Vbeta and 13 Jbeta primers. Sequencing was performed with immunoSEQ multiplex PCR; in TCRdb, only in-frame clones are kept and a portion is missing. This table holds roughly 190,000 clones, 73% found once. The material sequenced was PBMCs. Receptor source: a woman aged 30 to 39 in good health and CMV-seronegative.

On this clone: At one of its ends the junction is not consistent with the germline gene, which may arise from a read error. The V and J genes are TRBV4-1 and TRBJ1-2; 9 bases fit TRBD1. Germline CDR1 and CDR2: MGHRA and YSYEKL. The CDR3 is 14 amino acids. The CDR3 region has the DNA TGTGCCAGCAGCCAAGACGACAGGGGGTCTGGCTACACCTTC. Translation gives CASSQDDRGSGYTF.

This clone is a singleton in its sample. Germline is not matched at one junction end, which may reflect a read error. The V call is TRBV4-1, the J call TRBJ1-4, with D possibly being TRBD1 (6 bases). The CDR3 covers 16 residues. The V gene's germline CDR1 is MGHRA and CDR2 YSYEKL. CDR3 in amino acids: CASSQATGSNGEKLFF. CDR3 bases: TGTGCCAGCAGCCAAGCGACAGGTTCAAACGGAGAAAAACTGTTTTTT.

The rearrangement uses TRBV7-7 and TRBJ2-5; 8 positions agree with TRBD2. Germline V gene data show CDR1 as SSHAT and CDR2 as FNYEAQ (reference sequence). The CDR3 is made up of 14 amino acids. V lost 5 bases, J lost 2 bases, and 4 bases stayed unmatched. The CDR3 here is CASSQRGGQETQYF. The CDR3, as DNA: TGTGCCAGCAGCCAACGGGGGGGGCAAGAGACCCAGTACTTC.

Written as DNA, the CDR3 is TGTGCCAGCAATCCTTGCGGACTAGCGGGGGTGGTTTTGTACAATGAGCAGTTCTTC. This sequence encodes CASNPCGLAGVVLYNEQFF. The V call is TRBV19, the J call TRBJ2-1, with TRBD2 matching over 13 bases. After removal of 9 bases from V and 4 bases from J, the junction contained 18 bases not matched to a gene. CDR3 length equals 19 residues. Germline V gene sequence: CDR1 LNHDA, CDR2 SQIVND (reference sequence).

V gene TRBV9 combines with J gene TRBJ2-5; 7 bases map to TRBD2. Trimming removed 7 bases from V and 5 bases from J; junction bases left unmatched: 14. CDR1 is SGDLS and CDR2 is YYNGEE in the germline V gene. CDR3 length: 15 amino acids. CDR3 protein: CASGSGLVVPETQYF. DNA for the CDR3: TGTGCCAGCGGGTCCGGACTAGTGGTTCCGGAGACCCAGTACTTC.